A selection of T cell receptor beta chains follows, all from one sample in a study of cytomegalovirus exposure and HLA in healthy donors. Assay used: immunoSEQ multiplex PCR; TCRdb lists only in-frame clones, some missing. The sample contains around 150,000 clones, around 79% of which appear only once. Sequencing was performed on PBMCs. The receptors come from a man aged 35-49 years in good health and CMV-seronegative. Each CDR3 is given with its conserved first and last residue. The D gene is left open where the match is weak. Size is omitted from some rows. Given values are once, few, many or a class for expanded clones.

J | V | size | D | DNA | CDR3
TRBJ1-2 | TRBV5-1 | - | TRBD1 | TGCGCCAGCAGTTCGCCGACAGGGGGCAGGGGAAGTGGTGGCTACACCTTC | CASSSPTGGRGSGGYTF
TRBJ1-2 | TRBV5-1 | - | TRBD1 | TGCGCCAGCAGCTTGGAATGGACAGGTATCTACACCTTC | CASSLEWTGIYTF
TRBJ1-6 | TRBV6-5 | - | - | TGTGCCAGCAGATCCGACAGTAGCTATAATTCACCCCTCCACTTT | CASRSDSSYNSPLHF
TRBJ1-5 | TRBV7-2 | - | TRBD1 | TGTGCCAGCAGCCCGAGGGACAGGGAGGCTAGCAATCAGCCCCAGCATTTT | CASSPRDREASNQPQHF
TRBJ2-3 | TRBV7-8 | - | TRBD1 | TGTGCCAGCAGCCCGTTGCTTCTGTTGGGACAGGGGGCCAAAGATACGCAGTATTTT | CASSPLLLLGQGAKDTQYF
TRBJ2-1 | TRBV27 | - | TRBD2 | TGTGCCAGCAGTTTACCGGGAGGAAGGGATGAGCAGTTCTTC | CASSLPGGRDEQFF
TRBJ2-7 | TRBV21-1 | - | - | TGTGCCAGCAGCACCGGACAGGGGAAGGGACTAGCGGACGATCACTCCTACGAGCAGTACTTC | CASSTGQGKGLADDHSYEQYF
TRBJ2-7 | TRBV5-1 | - | TRBD2 | TGCGCCAGCAGCTTGGGATTAGCGGGGGGAACCTACGAGCAGTACTTC | CASSLGLAGGTYEQYF
TRBJ2-7 | TRBV28 | - | TRBD1 | TGTGCCAGCACAAACCGGGACAGTCACTACGAGCAGTACTTC | CASTNRDSHYEQYF
TRBJ2-3 | TRBV6-4 | - | TRBD2 | TGTGCCAGCAGTGACGGGACTAGCGGCACAGATACGCAGTATTTT | CASSDGTSGTDTQYF
TRBJ2-7 | TRBV14 | - | - | TGTGCCAGCAGCCAGAGGGGGACCTACGAGCAGTACTTC | CASSQRGTYEQYF
TRBJ2-2 | TRBV15 | - | - | TGTGCCACCAGCAGAGATCACCCGGTCACCGGGGAGCTGTTTTTT | CATSRDHPVTGELFF
TRBJ2-1 | TRBV7-9 | - | TRBD1 | TGTGCCAGCACGCCGGGACAGGACCTCTACAATGAGCAGTTCTTC | CASTPGQDLYNEQFF
TRBJ1-2 | TRBV6-4 | - | - | TGTGCCAGCAGTGACTCGCCGGGAGGCTATGGCTACACCTTC | CASSDSPGGYGYTF
TRBJ1-2 | TRBV15 | - | TRBD1 | TGTGCCACCAGCAGAGGAGACAGGGTAGACTATGGCTACACCTTC | CATSRGDRVDYGYTF
TRBJ1-4 | TRBV6-5 | - | TRBD1 | TGTGCCAGCAGTCCCCCGACAGGGGGTAATGAAAAACTGTTTTTT | CASSPPTGGNEKLFF
TRBJ1-2 | TRBV4-3 | - | - | TGCGCCAGCAGCCAATGGGCAGGCTATGGCTACACCTTC | CASSQWAGYGYTF
TRBJ2-7 | TRBV5-1 | - | TRBD2 | TGCGCCAGCAGTTTTGCCAGGACTAGCGGGGGCTACGAGCAGTACTTC | CASSFARTSGGYEQYF
TRBJ1-6 | TRBV11-2 | - | - | TGTGCCAGCAGCTTAGTTACGGGTTCACCCCTCCACTTT | CASSLVTGSPLHF
TRBJ1-5 | TRBV29-1 | once | TRBD1 | TGCAGCGTTTTCTCAGGGGGCGATCAGCCCCAGCATTTT | CSVFSGGDQPQHF
TRBJ2-5 | TRBV2 | - | - | TGTGCCAGCAGTGTAGGCGGGGGCCGAAGGGAGACCCAGTACTTC | CASSVGGGRRETQYF
TRBJ2-1 | TRBV5-1 | - | - | TGCGCCAGCAGCTTGTGGGACTCACGCGAGCAGTTCTTC | CASSLWDSREQFF
TRBJ2-2 | TRBV7-9 | - | - | TGTGCCAGCAGCTTAGAGGAGTCCACCGGGGAGCTGTTTTTT | CASSLEESTGELFF
TRBJ2-7 | TRBV4-1 | - | - | TGCGCCAGCAGCCAAGAACCAGTCTTCTCCTACGAGCAGTACTTC | CASSQEPVFSYEQYF
TRBJ2-3 | TRBV5-4 | few | - | TGTGCCAGCAGCCCGCGAGCAGGGGGCACAGATACGCAGTATTTT | CASSPRAGGTDTQYF
TRBJ1-2 | TRBV2 | - | TRBD1 | TGTGCCAGTCATCGTGGGGACAGGGGGCTTAACCATGGCTACACCTTC | CASHRGDRGLNHGYTF
TRBJ2-6 | TRBV14 | few | - | TGTGCCAGCAGCCCGGGGGGCAGGCCAGGTGGGGCCAACGTCCTGACTTTC | CASSPGGRPGGANVLTF
TRBJ2-2 | TRBV11-2 | - | - | TGTGCCAGCAGCTCAAAGGGGCAGAACACCGGGGAGCTGTTTTTT | CASSSKGQNTGELFF
TRBJ1-6 | TRBV6-5 | few | - | TGTGCCAGCAGTTACGGCGGGGCACCGAATTCACCCCTCCACTTT | CASSYGGAPNSPLHF
TRBJ2-1 | TRBV10-1 | - | TRBD1 | TGCGCCAGCAGCCGACAGGGGAACAATGAGCAGTTCTTC | CASSRQGNNEQFF
TRBJ1-6 | TRBV6-4 | - | - | TGTGCCAGCAGTGACGAGACAGATAATTCACCCCTCCACTTT | CASSDETDNSPLHF
TRBJ1-1 | TRBV6-5 | - | - | TGTGCCAGCAGTTACACTCCCGGGAGCCACACTGAAGCTTTCTTT | CASSYTPGSHTEAFF
TRBJ1-1 | TRBV27 | - | TRBD1 | TGTGCCAGCAGTAACAGGGGAGTGTATACTGAAGCTTTCTTT | CASSNRGVYTEAFF
TRBJ1-1 | TRBV11-1 | - | - | TGTGCCAGCAGCCCCCTATACAGTTTGAACACTGAAGCTTTCTTT | CASSPLYSLNTEAFF
TRBJ2-7 | TRBV19 | - | - | TGTGCCAGTAGTATAGTGGAGAAAACCTCCTCCTACGAGCAGTACTTC | CASSIVEKTSSYEQYF
TRBJ2-1 | TRBV7-9 | - | - | TGTGCCAGCAGCCCAACAGGGAGTTATGAGCAGTTCTTC | CASSPTGSYEQFF
TRBJ2-7 | TRBV2 | - | TRBD1 | TGTGCCAGCAGGGAAAGGACAGGGGCCACCTACGAGCAGTACTTC | CASRERTGATYEQYF
TRBJ2-7 | TRBV6-6 | - | - | TGTGCCAGCAGCTACGCGGGGGCCGGCACCTACGAGCAGTACTTC | CASSYAGAGTYEQYF
TRBJ2-7 | TRBV6-5 | - | - | TGTGCCAGCAGTTACGCGTACGAGCAGTACTTC | CASSYAYEQYF
TRBJ2-7 | TRBV2 | - | - | TGTGCCAGCAGTGACTTCCACGAGCAGTACTTC | CASSDFHEQYF
TRBJ2-3 | TRBV7-2 | - | - | TGTGCCAGCAGCTTAGTCGGTCAGGCGGGGGATACGCAGTATTTT | CASSLVGQAGDTQYF
TRBJ1-5 | TRBV10-3 | - | - | TGTGCCATCAGTGAGCCGATGACAGGTCACCAGCCCCAGCATTTT | CAISEPMTGHQPQHF
TRBJ1-4 | TRBV28 | - | - | TGTGCCAGCTCAGGGGAGCTTAATGAAAAACTGTTTTTT | CASSGELNEKLFF
TRBJ1-2 | TRBV29-1 | - | - | TGCAGCGTTGTGTCCGGGCGGGTGAGTGGCTACACCTTC | CSVVSGRVSGYTF
TRBJ1-2 | TRBV7-9 | - | TRBD1 | TGTGCCAGCAGCCCTCCCAGGACAGGCATCGAATTTGGCTACACCTTC | CASSPPRTGIEFGYTF
TRBJ1-4 | TRBV2 | few | - | TGTGCCAGCAGTGGGCCCCCGGCGGGGAATGAAAAACTGTTTTTT | CASSGPPAGNEKLFF
TRBJ2-3 | TRBV15 | - | - | TGTGCCTCCTCCTCATCAGGGGGCACAGATACGCAGTATTTT | CASSSSGGTDTQYF
TRBJ2-2 | TRBV7-8 | - | TRBD2 | TGTGCCAGCATCTTACCGAAAGGACTAGCGGTAACCGGGGAGCTGTTTTTT | CASILPKGLAVTGELFF
TRBJ1-5 | TRBV2 | - | - | TGTGCCAGCAGTGAAGCAGTGGGGCCCGGGTCACAGCCCCAGCATTTT | CASSEAVGPGSQPQHF
TRBJ2-7 | TRBV2 | - | TRBD1 | TGTGCCAGCAGTCGGATCGGACAGGGCACCTACGAGCAGTACTTC | CASSRIGQGTYEQYF
TRBJ2-5 | TRBV2 | - | - | TGTGCCAGCAGTGGGGATAGAGGCTGGGAGGCCCAGTACTTC | CASSGDRGWEAQYF
TRBJ2-7 | TRBV5-1 | - | TRBD1 | TGCGCCAGCAGCGGGACAGCCTCCTACGAGCAGTACTTC | CASSGTASYEQYF
TRBJ2-5 | TRBV7-3 | once | - | TGTGCCAGCAGCTTATTGGGGGGAGGTGAGACCCAGTACTTC | CASSLLGGGETQYF
TRBJ2-5 | TRBV1 | - | - | TGCACCAGCAGCCAAGTACGACTAGCGGGGGGGGAGACCCAGTACTTC | CTSSQVRLAGGETQYF
TRBJ2-5 | TRBV6-1 | - | - | TGTGCCAGCAGTGAAGGATCGAGGGGGTTTCTAGAGACCCAGTACTTC | CASSEGSRGFLETQYF
TRBJ2-1 | TRBV7-9 | few | - | TGTGCCAGCAGCCGTCAAGGGGAATATGAGCAGTTCTTC | CASSRQGEYEQFF